Presented here are 5 T cell receptor beta chains from one specimen sequenced in a study of blood T cell repertoires in COVID-19. Data came from immunoSEQ multiplex PCR; TCRdb stores just in-frame clones and leaves some out. The profile covers 300,000 to 350,000 clones, with about nine tenths appearing a single time and nearly 7% taken by the ten largest. Source material: peripheral blood. The receptors originated from a woman aged 25 to 39 with COVID-19, enrolled during active disease.

This chain joins TRBV2 and TRBJ2-1; TRBD2 agrees at 11 bases. Germline loops: CDR1 SNHLY, CDR2 FYNNEI. CDR3 length: 15 amino acids. V trimming: 5 bases; J trimming: 3 bases; junction bases outside the gene matches: 3. CDR3 amino acids: CASSKLAGVYNEQFF. Written as DNA, the CDR3 is TGTGCCAGCAGTAAACTAGCGGGAGTCTACAATGAGCAGTTCTTC.

The CDR3 sequence is CASRRSGRNTGELFF. The CDR3 DNA is TGTGCCAGCAGAAGAAGTGGCAGGAACACCGGGGAGCTGTTTTTT. The J gene is TRBJ2-2, the V gene TRBV6-4, with no clear D. The length of the CDR3 is 15 residues. CDR1 and CDR2 from the germline V gene are MRHNA and SNTAGT. V lost 6 bases and J 1 base, leaving 12 bases between the germline ends.

This clone was counted only a few times. The chain couples TRBV2 to TRBJ1-6; D is perhaps TRBD1 (5 bases). The germline V gene has CDR1 SNHLY and CDR2 FYNNEI. V was shortened by 11 bases and J by 5 bases, with 13 bases between the two germline ends. CDR3 length: 13 residues. CDR3 DNA: TGTGCCGGGGGGTTGGCTCATAATTCACCCCTCCACTTT. As protein: CAGGLAHNSPLHF.

The gene calls are TRBV6-2 or TRBV6-3 and TRBJ1-4; D remains unclear. Trimming took 0 bases from V and 5 from J, leaving 7 bases between them. Germline V gene sequence: CDR1 MNHEY, CDR2 SVGEGT. The CDR3 runs to 14 residues. CDR3 DNA: TGTGCCAGCAGTTACTCGGGCGGGAATGAAAAACTGTTTTTT. Protein: CASSYSGGNEKLFF.

This sequence joins TRBV19 and TRBJ1-2; TRBD1 matches 7 bases. This CDR3 comprises 14 residues. V was clipped by 4 bases and J by 3 bases; unmatched bases: 5. Germline assignment: CDR1 LNHDA and CDR2 SQIVND (reference sequence). The CDR3, as DNA: TGTGCCAGTAGTACTTCAACAGGGGACTATGGCTACACCTTC. Translated: CASSTSTGDYGYTF.